Listed below are T cell receptor beta chains from one sample, sequenced in a study of T cells in Graves' hyperthyroidism and ophthalmopathy. TCRdb passed the multiplex PCR reads through MiXCR, listing each CDR3 protein once. The table has about 590,000 distinct CDR3 sequences, 12% to 15% seen once. Sequencing was performed on blood. Receptors were obtained from a woman younger than 30 with Graves' ophthalmopathy. CDR3s leave out the opening cysteine and the closing phenylalanine or tryptophan.

>15|TRBJ1-1|TRBV27
ASSPNRGRGLPAEAF
>15|TRBJ2-3|TRBV7-9
ASSSSTSGGFGDTQY
>13|TRBJ2-2|TRBV20-1
SAKIAGANTGELF
>13|TRBJ1-1|TRBV4-1
ASSQDPQGYTEAF
>11|TRBJ1-1|TRBV19
ASSDIRNTEAF
>14|TRBJ2-5|TRBV14
ASSPRRRRGPETQY
>12|TRBJ1-2|TRBV6-5
ASSYSRQVYGYT
>11|TRBJ2-2|TRBV4-1
ASSQTYTGELF
>13|TRBJ1-3|TRBV27
ASSPGGISGNTIY
>13|TRBJ1-1|TRBV28
ASSFPVRDNPEAF
>12|TRBJ1-1|TRBV6-1
ASGEYRGYTEAF
>16|TRBJ2-1|TRBV4-3
ASSPDPPGQGRENEQF
>15|TRBJ2-5|TRBV7-8
ASSLRRGQGAWETQY
>16|TRBJ2-4|TRBV7-9
ASSAGGLAGGPKDIQY
>14|TRBJ1-1|TRBV5-1
ASSFGRDRADTEAF
>14|TRBJ2-1|TRBV20-1
SATLWGGSDYNEQF
>12|TRBJ2-5|TRBV9
ASSTPLGDETQY
>15|TRBJ2-3|TRBV5-1
ASTTGTSFPSTDTQY
>13|TRBJ2-3|TRBV10-2
ASRGLAVSTDTQY
>15|TRBJ2-7|TRBV28
ASSLRSGQGVSYEQY
>10|TRBJ2-4|TRBV28
ASSLDSNIQY
>14|TRBJ2-7|TRBV27
ASSLLKAGGPYEQY
>16|TRBJ1-2|TRBV10-2
ASSESGTGGVWSGGYT
>11|TRBJ1-4|TRBV11-3
ASSRGQGEKLF
>13|TRBJ2-3|TRBV11-2
ASSLPVSGTDTQY
>14|TRBJ1-4|TRBV14
ASSQDPTGTNEKLF
>19|TRBJ2-7|TRBV4-2
ASSQEGTPRLAGGISYEQY
>11|TRBJ2-1|TRBV11-2
ASSVRLDNEQF
>11|TRBJ2-2|TRBV6-1
ASHGANTGELF
>14|TRBJ2-3|TRBV4-2
ASSPGRTSGANTQY
>14|TRBJ1-1|TRBV5-4
ASSLVQGQGHREAF